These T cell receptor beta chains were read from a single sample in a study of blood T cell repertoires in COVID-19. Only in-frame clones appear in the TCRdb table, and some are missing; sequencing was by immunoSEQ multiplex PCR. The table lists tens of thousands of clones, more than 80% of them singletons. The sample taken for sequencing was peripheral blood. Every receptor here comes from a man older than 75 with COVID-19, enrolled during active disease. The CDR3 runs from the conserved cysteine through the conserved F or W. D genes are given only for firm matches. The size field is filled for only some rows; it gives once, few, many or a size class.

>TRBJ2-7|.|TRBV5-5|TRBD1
CASSLGDRVHEQYF
TGTGCCAGCAGCTTGGGGGACAGGGTCCACGAGCAGTACTTC
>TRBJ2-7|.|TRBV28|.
CASSFGPTGEQYF
TGTGCCAGCAGTTTCGGGCCTACGGGGGAGCAGTACTTC
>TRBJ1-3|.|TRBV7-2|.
CASSFSDYSGNTIYF
TGTGCCAGCAGCTTTTCGGACTACTCTGGAAACACCATATATTTT
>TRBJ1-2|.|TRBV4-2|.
CASSQVAGDLYGYTF
TGTGCCAGCAGCCAAGTGGCGGGGGATCTCTATGGCTACACCTTC
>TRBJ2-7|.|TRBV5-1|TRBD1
CASSANRGSYEQYF
TGCGCCAGCAGCGCCAACAGGGGATCCTACGAGCAGTACTTC
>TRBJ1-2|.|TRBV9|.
CASSVAGGNYGYTF
TGTGCCAGCAGCGTAGCAGGCGGGAACTATGGCTACACCTTC
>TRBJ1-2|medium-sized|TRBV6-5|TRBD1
CASSYGQGDYTF
TGTGCCAGCAGTTACGGACAGGGAGACTACACCTTC
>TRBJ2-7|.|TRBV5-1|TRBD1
CASSLAPGTATYEQYF
TGCGCCAGCAGCTTGGCCCCCGGGACAGCAACCTACGAGCAGTACTTC
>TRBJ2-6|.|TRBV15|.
CATSRELSGANVLTF
TGTGCCACCAGCAGAGAACTCTCTGGGGCCAACGTCCTGACTTTC
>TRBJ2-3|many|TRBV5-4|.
CASSSSLAISTDTQYF
TGTGCCAGCAGCTCCTCTCTAGCCATTAGCACAGATACGCAGTATTTT
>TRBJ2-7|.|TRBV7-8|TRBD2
CASSSKGLGKHEQYF
TGTGCCAGCAGCTCGAAAGGACTAGGAAAACACGAGCAGTACTTC
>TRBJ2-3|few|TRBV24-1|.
CATSDPGVGTDTQYF
TGTGCCACCAGTGACCCTGGAGTCGGCACAGATACGCAGTATTTT
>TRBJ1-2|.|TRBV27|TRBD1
CASSSDRVVYGYTF
TGTGCCAGCAGTTCCGACAGGGTTGTCTATGGCTACACCTTC